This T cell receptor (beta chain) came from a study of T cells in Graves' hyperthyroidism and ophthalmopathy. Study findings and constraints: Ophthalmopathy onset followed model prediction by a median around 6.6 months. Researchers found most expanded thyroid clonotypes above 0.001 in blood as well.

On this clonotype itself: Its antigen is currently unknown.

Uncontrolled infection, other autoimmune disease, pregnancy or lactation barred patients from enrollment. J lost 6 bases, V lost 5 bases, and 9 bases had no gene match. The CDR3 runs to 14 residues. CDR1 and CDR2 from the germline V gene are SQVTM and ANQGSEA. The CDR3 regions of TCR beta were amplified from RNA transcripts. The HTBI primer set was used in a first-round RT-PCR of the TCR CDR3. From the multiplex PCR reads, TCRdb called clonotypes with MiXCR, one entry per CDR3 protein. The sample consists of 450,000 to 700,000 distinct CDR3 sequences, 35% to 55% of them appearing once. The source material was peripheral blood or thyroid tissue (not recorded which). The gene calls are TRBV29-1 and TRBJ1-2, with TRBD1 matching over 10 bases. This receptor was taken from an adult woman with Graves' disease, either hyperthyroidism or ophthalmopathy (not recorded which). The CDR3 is CSVPPGQGFDGYTF. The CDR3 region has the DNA TGCAGCGTTCCACCGGGACAGGGGTTCGATGGCTACACCTTC.